The 12 T cell receptor beta chains in this list originate from one sample, sequenced in a study of blood T cell repertoires in COVID-19. Clones were sequenced by immunoSEQ multiplex PCR, and TCRdb holds only the in-frame ones, with some missing. This table holds 250,000 or so clones, about four fifths found once. Input material: peripheral blood. These receptors were obtained from a woman aged 18-29 years with acute or convalescent COVID-19.

This chain uses TRBV7-2 with TRBJ2-7; tentative D call: TRBD2 (6 bases). V lost 4 bases to trimming and J lost 3 bases, with 10 bases between them. CDR3 length: 13 residues. The germline V gene has CDR1 SGHTA and CDR2 FQGNSA. For the CDR3, the DNA is TGTGCCAGCAGCTACGGGAGTAACTACGAGCAGTACTTC. Amino acids: CASSYGSNYEQYF.

The genes are TRBV9 and TRBJ2-7; the D gene is possibly TRBD2 (7 bases). The CDR3 length is 16 residues. The V end was cut by 0 bases, the J end by 4 bases, with 17 bases between. The germline V gene has CDR1 SGDLS and CDR2 YYNGEE. The CDR3 bases are TGTGCCAGCAGCGTAGGTGCACAGGGAGGGAGTTACGAGCAGTACTTC. It encodes CASSVGAQGGSYEQYF.

This clone has only one observation. V usage is TRBV4-2 and J usage is TRBJ2-1, with 9 bases identical to TRBD2. The CDR3 sequence is 19 residues long. With 2 bases clipped from V and 5 bases from J, the junction kept 16 bases outside the gene matches. Germline V gives CDR1 LGHNA, CDR2 YNFKEQ. The CDR3 DNA is TGTGCCAGCAGCCAACTCCCAGGGGCTAGCGGGAAGGGAGACAATGAGCAGTTCTTC. Its protein is CASSQLPGASGKGDNEQFF.

The sample holds one count of this clone. The rearrangement joins TRBV5-1 to TRBJ1-1, with D hard to call. The CDR3 covers 12 residues. The V end was cut by 5 bases, the J end by 1 base, with 6 bases between. Germline lookup yields CDR1 SGHRS and CDR2 YFSETQ. CDR3 residues: CASSPGNTEAFF. In nucleotides, the CDR3 is TGCGCCAGCAGTCCGGGGAACACTGAAGCTTTCTTT.

The gene calls are TRBV7-9 and TRBJ1-4, with 7 bases lining up with TRBD1. The CDR3 sequence is 16 residues long. Germline CDR1 is SEHNR and CDR2 is FQNEAQ (reference sequence). The V gene end was trimmed by 6 bases and the J gene end by 8 bases; junction bases not matched to a gene: 15. The CDR3: CASRGTASGRGEKLFF. Here the CDR3 DNA reads TGTGCCAGCAGAGGGACAGCGTCTGGCAGGGGGGAAAAACTGTTTTTT. Filled out from reference TRBV7-9 and TRBJ1-4, the complete variable domain reads DTGVSQNPRHKITKRGQNVTFRCDPISEHNRLYWYRQTLGQGPEFLTYFQNEAQLEKSRLLSDRFSAERPKGSFSTLEIQRTEQGDSAMYLCASRGTASGRGEKLFFGSGTQLSVL.

The chain joins TRBV19 to TRBJ2-1; tentatively, D is TRBD2 (5 bases). V was trimmed by 4 bases and J by 6 bases, leaving 28 bases between them. Germline V gives CDR1 LNHDA, CDR2 SQIVND (reference sequence). The CDR3 length is 19 residues. The CDR3, as DNA: TGTGCCAGTAGTAATAGGCCTATAGACGGGGTAGCGAAAGGCAATGAGCAGTTCTTC. Translation gives CASSNRPIDGVAKGNEQFF.

A remark on this clone: A much larger clone differs from this one at a single base, so this may be a read error. Other DNA sequences in this specimen translate into the identical CDR3. The chain links TRBV6-5 to TRBJ1-1; D unresolved. This CDR3 has 13 residues. V was pared by 0 bases and J by 0 bases, with 2 bases between. The germline V gene encodes CDR1 MNHEY and CDR2 SVGAGI. The CDR3 region is CASSYSMNTEAFF. Written as DNA, the CDR3 is TGTGCCAGCAGTTACTCTATGAACACTGAAGCTTTCTTT.

Remarks on this clone: Different DNA sequences within this sample yield the same CDR3. The CDR3 nucleotides read TGCGCCAGCAGCCAAGCTAATACAGATACGCAGTATTTT. This sequence encodes CASSQANTDTQYF. The V and J genes are TRBV4-3 and TRBJ2-3; D is unclear. CDR3 size: 13 residues. V gave up 1 base and J gave up 3 bases, with 5 bases separating them. From germline, CDR1 is LGHNA and CDR2 YSLEER.

A note on this clone: Distinct nucleotide sequences in the sample also encode this CDR3. The chain is built from TRBV7-2 and TRBJ2-1, with TRBD1 as a possible D gene (7 bases). The CDR3 is 15 amino acids. Per the germline V gene, CDR1 is SGHTA and CDR2 is FQGNSA. Deletions cut 5 bases from V and 5 bases from J, with 16 bases between. The CDR3 region is CASSPPGGRDNEQFF. The CDR3 bases are TGTGCCAGCAGCCCCCCAGGGGGGCGCGACAATGAGCAGTTCTTC.

This clone has a single count. The V and J genes are TRBV2 and TRBJ2-2; D remains unclear. Germline CDR1 and CDR2: SNHLY and FYNNEI. This CDR3 spans 13 amino acids. Trimming took 4 bases from V and 2 from J, leaving 5 bases between them. Here the CDR3 DNA reads TGTGCCAGCAGTGTTTTAAACACCGGGGAGCTGTTTTTT. Protein sequence: CASSVLNTGELFF.

The chain employs TRBV9 and TRBJ2-2, with TRBD2 identical over 7 bases. The CDR3 consists of 17 residues. J lost 4 bases, V lost 2 bases, and 11 bases had no gene match. The germline V gene encodes CDR1 SGDLS and CDR2 YYNGEE. CDR3 in amino acids: CASSVLPGRVLTGELFF. The CDR3 region has the DNA TGTGCCAGCAGCGTCCTCCCGGGGAGGGTGCTCACCGGGGAGCTGTTTTTT.

J is TRBJ1-4 and V is TRBV7-2; D perhaps matches TRBD1 (5 bases). The CDR3 is 15 residues long. V was pared by 1 base and J by 4 bases, with 10 bases between. The V gene's germline CDR1 is SGHTA and CDR2 FQGNSA. CDR3: CASSLVAGINEKLFF. The CDR3 DNA follows: TGTGCCAGCAGCTTAGTCGCAGGGATTAATGAAAAACTGTTTTTT.